This is a list of T cell receptor beta chains from one sample in a study of blood T cell repertoires in COVID-19. Libraries were prepared by immunoSEQ multiplex PCR; TCRdb keeps only in-frame clonotypes and omits some of them. The data show about 300,000 clones, with 84% seen just once and more than 1.4% held by the top ten. Material for sequencing was peripheral blood. Receptor source: a human donor with COVID-19, enrolled during active disease. The donor label of this sample is uncertain. Each CDR3 is given with its conserved first and last residue. Fields, in order: V gene, clone size, D gene, J gene, CDR3 DNA, CDR3 protein. D genes are given only for firm matches. Expanded clones are given a class, and other clones once, few, many or no size at all.

v_gene: TRBV3-1/TRBV3-2; abundance: NA; d_gene: NA; j_gene: TRBJ2-7; CDR3nt: TGTGCCAGCAGCCAAGTAGCAGGGGCGCGTCAAGAGCAGTACTTC; CDR3aa: CASSQVAGARQEQYF
v_gene: TRBV28; abundance: NA; d_gene: NA; j_gene: TRBJ2-1; CDR3nt: TGTGCCAGCAGGAGAGCGGGCCCGTTTAATGAGCAGTTCTTC; CDR3aa: CASRRAGPFNEQFF
v_gene: TRBV7-3; abundance: NA; d_gene: NA; j_gene: TRBJ2-1; CDR3nt: TGTGCCAGCAGCGCGACCCAGGGTAGCTACAATGAGCAGTTCTTC; CDR3aa: CASSATQGSYNEQFF
v_gene: TRBV28; abundance: once; d_gene: TRBD2; j_gene: TRBJ2-1; CDR3nt: TGTGCCAGCAGTTTCACCGGGACTAGATCGTTTGAGCAGTTCTTC; CDR3aa: CASSFTGTRSFEQFF
v_gene: TRBV30; abundance: NA; d_gene: NA; j_gene: TRBJ1-1; CDR3nt: TGTGCCTGGAGTTCTAACAGTGAAGCTTTCTTT; CDR3aa: CAWSSNSEAFF
v_gene: TRBV3-1/TRBV3-2; abundance: few; d_gene: NA; j_gene: TRBJ2-2; CDR3nt: TGTGCCAGCAGCCATTTAGGGGAGGTCGGGGAGCTGTTTTTT; CDR3aa: CASSHLGEVGELFF
v_gene: TRBV5-6; abundance: many; d_gene: NA; j_gene: TRBJ2-3; CDR3nt: TGTGCCAGCAGCCAAAGGGGAACGCAGTATTTT; CDR3aa: CASSQRGTQYF
v_gene: TRBV29-1; abundance: NA; d_gene: NA; j_gene: TRBJ1-2; CDR3nt: TGCAGCGTTGGGGAGGGGTACAGGGCGAATCTCTATGGCTACACCTTC; CDR3aa: CSVGEGYRANLYGYTF
v_gene: TRBV6-5; abundance: NA; d_gene: TRBD1; j_gene: TRBJ1-1; CDR3nt: TGTGCCAGCAAACGGACAGGGGATGGTGAAGCTTTCTTT; CDR3aa: CASKRTGDGEAFF
v_gene: TRBV6-5; abundance: NA; d_gene: TRBD2; j_gene: TRBJ2-7; CDR3nt: TGTGCCAGCAGTCGGACTAGCGGCACCTACGAGCAGTACTTC; CDR3aa: CASSRTSGTYEQYF
v_gene: TRBV9; abundance: NA; d_gene: NA; j_gene: TRBJ1-3; CDR3nt: TGTGCCAGCAGCCCATCCCCAGGCAACTCTGGAAACACCATATATTTT; CDR3aa: CASSPSPGNSGNTIYF
v_gene: TRBV28; abundance: NA; d_gene: NA; j_gene: TRBJ1-2; CDR3nt: TGTGCCAGCAGCCTTCCCGAGGGGCTCCAGGGGGGCTACACCTTC; CDR3aa: CASSLPEGLQGGYTF
v_gene: TRBV7-5; abundance: NA; d_gene: NA; j_gene: TRBJ2-7; CDR3nt: TGTGCCAGAGAAGGAAGGGGACTCTACGAGCAGTACTTC; CDR3aa: CAREGRGLYEQYF
v_gene: TRBV15; abundance: NA; d_gene: TRBD2; j_gene: TRBJ2-1; CDR3nt: TGTGCCAGCGGGACTAGCGGACACAATGAGCAGTTCTTC; CDR3aa: CASGTSGHNEQFF
v_gene: TRBV27; abundance: NA; d_gene: TRBD2; j_gene: TRBJ2-7; CDR3nt: TGTGCCAGCTCCCGGACTAGCGGGGGGACTCCCTACGAGCAGTACTTC; CDR3aa: CASSRTSGGTPYEQYF
v_gene: TRBV18; abundance: NA; d_gene: NA; j_gene: TRBJ1-2; CDR3nt: TGTGCCAGCTCACCACCTACAGCCGGGGATGGCTACACCTTC; CDR3aa: CASSPPTAGDGYTF
v_gene: TRBV11-3; abundance: NA; d_gene: NA; j_gene: TRBJ2-6; CDR3nt: TGTGCCAGCAGCCAATCCCCCACCAGTTATGGGGCCAACGTCCTGACTTTC; CDR3aa: CASSQSPTSYGANVLTF